The TCR beta chain described here comes from a study of cytomegalovirus exposure and HLA in healthy donors. Background on the study: There were 90 million to 140 million unique TCR beta sequences, drawn from 150 million to 200 million T cells, in an earlier analysis.

CDR1 is SNHLY and CDR2 is FYNNEI in the germline V gene. The CDR3 sequence is 12 residues long. V shed 4 bases and J shed 1 base, with 3 bases lying between them. The PCR used 60 Vbeta and 13 Jbeta primers. Profiling relied on immunoSEQ multiplex PCR, and the TCRdb table lists in-frame clones only, not all of them. The data show 150,000 to 200,000 clones, about 80% seen once. Turning to this clone: Its specificity is not known.

Whole-study results and caveats: CMV serostatus was the only recorded immune exposure for donors. A later analysis by the authors found several of the most significant clusters apparently linked to common viral pathogens. HLA alleles showed associations with some 15,000 TCR beta sequences in a later analysis, at a 0.05 false discovery rate.

The material sequenced was PBMCs. The source of this sequence is a middle-aged woman in good health and CMV-seronegative. The chain joins TRBV2 to TRBJ2-3, with D uncertain. The CDR3 DNA reads TGTGCCAGCAGTGCTGGCACAGATACGCAGTATTTT. Translated: CASSAGTDTQYF. The variable domain in full, completed from reference TRBV2 and TRBJ2-3, reads EPEVTQTPSHQVTQMGQEVILRCVPISNHLYFYWYRQILGQKVEFLVSFYNNEISEKSEIFDDQFSVERPDGSNFTLKIRSTKLEDSAMYFCASSAGTDTQYFGPGTRLTVL.